This entry describes one T cell receptor beta chain. The antigen is unknown. These data are taken from a study of cytomegalovirus exposure and HLA in healthy donors. Study observations and caveats: Compared with the roughly 700-donor mean, an Asian-associated ancestry cluster reportedly had fewer N-insertions, according to a later analysis. In an earlier analysis, most TCR beta V segments were productive about 87% or about 30% of the time.

Germline V gene sequence: CDR1 SGHKS, CDR2 YYEKEE (reference sequence). The ends were cut back, 0 bases at V and 0 bases at J, with 10 bases in the middle. This CDR3 spans 15 amino acids. With 60 Vbeta and 13 Jbeta primers, the PCR was carried out. The method was immunoSEQ multiplex PCR; TCRdb's version includes in-frame clones alone and lacks a portion of them. The sample yields fewer than 250,000 clones, roughly 87% seen once. The gene calls are TRBV5-5 and TRBJ2-7; D ambiguous. What was sequenced was PBMCs. The origin of this receptor is a boy aged 2-9 years in good health and CMV-seronegative. The CDR3: CASSLATESSYEQYF. The CDR3 DNA is TGTGCCAGCAGCTTGGCAACAGAGAGCTCCTACGAGCAGTACTTC. The full variable domain, with the rest looked up from reference TRBV5-5 and TRBJ2-7, is DAGVTQSPTHLIKTRGQQVTLRCSPISGHKSVSWYQQVLGQGPQFIFQYYEKEERGRGNFPDRFSARQFPNYSSELNVNALLLGDSALYLCASSLATESSYEQYFGPGTRLTVT.